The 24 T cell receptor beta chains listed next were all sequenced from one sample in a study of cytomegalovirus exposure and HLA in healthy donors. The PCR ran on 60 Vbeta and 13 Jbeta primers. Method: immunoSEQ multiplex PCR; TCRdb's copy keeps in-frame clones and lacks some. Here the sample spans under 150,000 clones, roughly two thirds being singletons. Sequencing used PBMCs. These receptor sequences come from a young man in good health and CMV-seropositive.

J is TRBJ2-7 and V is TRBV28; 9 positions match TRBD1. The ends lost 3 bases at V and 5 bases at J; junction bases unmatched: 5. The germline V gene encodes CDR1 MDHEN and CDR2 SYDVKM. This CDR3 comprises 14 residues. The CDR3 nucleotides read TGTGCCAGCAGTTTGGTGGGACAGGGCAACGAGCAGTACTTC. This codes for CASSLVGQGNEQYF. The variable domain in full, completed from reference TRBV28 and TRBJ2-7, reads DVKVTQSSRYLVKRTGEKVFLECVQDMDHENMFWYRQDPGLGLRLIYFSYDVKMKEKGDIPEGYSVSREKKERFSLILESASTNQTSMYLCASSLVGQGNEQYFGPGTRLTVT.

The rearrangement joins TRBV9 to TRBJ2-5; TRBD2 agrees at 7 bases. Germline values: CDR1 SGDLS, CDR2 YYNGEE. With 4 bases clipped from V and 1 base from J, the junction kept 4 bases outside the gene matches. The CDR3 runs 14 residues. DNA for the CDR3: TGTGCCAGCAGCCCTAAGCGGGGCCAAGAGACCCAGTACTTC. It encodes CASSPKRGQETQYF.

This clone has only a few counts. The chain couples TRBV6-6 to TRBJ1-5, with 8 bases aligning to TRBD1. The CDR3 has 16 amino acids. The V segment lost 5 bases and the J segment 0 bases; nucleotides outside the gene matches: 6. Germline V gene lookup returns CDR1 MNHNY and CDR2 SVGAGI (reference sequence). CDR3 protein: CASSRPTGVSNQPQHF. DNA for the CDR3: TGTGCCAGCAGTCGACCGACAGGGGTTAGCAATCAGCCCCAGCATTTT.

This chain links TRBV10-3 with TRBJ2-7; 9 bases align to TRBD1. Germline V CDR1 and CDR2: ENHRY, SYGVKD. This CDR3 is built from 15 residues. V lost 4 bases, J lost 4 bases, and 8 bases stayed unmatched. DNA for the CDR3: TGTGCCATCAGTGGAGGGACAGGGACTATGTACGAGCAGTACTTC. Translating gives CAISGGTGTMYEQYF.

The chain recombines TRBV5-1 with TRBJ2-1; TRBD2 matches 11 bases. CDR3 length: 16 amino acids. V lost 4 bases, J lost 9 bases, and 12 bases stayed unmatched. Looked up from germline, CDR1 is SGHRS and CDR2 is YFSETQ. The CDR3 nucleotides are TGCGCCAGCAGCCTTGGGACTAGCGGCTTCTTGGTTGAGCAGTTCTTC. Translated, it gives CASSLGTSGFLVEQFF.

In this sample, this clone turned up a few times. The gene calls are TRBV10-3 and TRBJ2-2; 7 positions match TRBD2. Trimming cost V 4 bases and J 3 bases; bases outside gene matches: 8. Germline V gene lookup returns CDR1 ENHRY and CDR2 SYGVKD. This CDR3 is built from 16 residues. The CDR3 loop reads CAISGRTSLYTGELFF. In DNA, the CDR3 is TGTGCCATCAGTGGCAGGACTAGTTTATACACCGGGGAGCTGTTTTTT.

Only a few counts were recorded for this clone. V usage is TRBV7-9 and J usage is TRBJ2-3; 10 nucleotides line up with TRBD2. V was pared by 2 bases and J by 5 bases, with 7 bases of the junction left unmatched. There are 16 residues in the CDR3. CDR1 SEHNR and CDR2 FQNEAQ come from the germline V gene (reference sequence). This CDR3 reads CASSLSLAGAVDTQYF. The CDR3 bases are TGTGCCAGCAGCTTATCCCTAGCGGGAGCGGTAGATACGCAGTATTTT.

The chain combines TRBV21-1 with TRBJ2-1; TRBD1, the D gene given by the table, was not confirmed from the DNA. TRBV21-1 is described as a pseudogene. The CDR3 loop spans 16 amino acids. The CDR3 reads CASSKGDSEPYNEQFF. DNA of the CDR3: TGTGCCAGCAGCAAAGGTGACAGTGAACCTTACAATGAGCAGTTCTTC.

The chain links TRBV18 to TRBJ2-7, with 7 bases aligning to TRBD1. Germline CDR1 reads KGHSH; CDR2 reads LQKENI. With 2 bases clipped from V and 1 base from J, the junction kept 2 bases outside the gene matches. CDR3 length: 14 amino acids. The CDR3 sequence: CASSPVRGSYEQYF. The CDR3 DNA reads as TGTGCCAGCTCACCAGTCAGGGGGTCCTACGAGCAGTACTTC.

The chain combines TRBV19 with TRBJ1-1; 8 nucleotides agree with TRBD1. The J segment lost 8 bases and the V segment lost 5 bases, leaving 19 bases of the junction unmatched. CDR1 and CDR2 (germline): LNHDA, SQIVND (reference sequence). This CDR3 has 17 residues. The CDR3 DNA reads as TGTGCCAGTAGTTCCCACAGGGGGGGGACACGAACAGGGGAAGCTTTCTTT. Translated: CASSSHRGGTRTGEAFF.

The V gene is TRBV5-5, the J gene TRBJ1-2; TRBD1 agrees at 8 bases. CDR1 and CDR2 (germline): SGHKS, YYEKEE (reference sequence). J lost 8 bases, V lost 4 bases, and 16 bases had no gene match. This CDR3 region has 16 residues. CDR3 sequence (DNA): TGTGCCAGCAGCCAAATTTGGGTGGACAGGGAGGGAGGCTACACCTTC. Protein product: CASSQIWVDREGGYTF.

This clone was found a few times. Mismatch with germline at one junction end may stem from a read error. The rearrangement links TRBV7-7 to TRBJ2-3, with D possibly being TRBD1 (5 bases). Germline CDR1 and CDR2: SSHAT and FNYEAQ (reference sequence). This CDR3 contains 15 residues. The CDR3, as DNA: TGTGCTAGCAGCTTTCTATCTACGCAGGGAGATACGCAGTATTTT. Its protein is CASSFLSTQGDTQYF.

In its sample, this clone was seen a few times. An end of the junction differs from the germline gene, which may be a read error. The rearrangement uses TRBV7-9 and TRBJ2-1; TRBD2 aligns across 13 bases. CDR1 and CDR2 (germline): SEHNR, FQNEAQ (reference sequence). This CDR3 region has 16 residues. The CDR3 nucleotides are TGTTCCAGCAGCTTAGGAGGGACTAGCGGGGCTATTGAGCAGTTCTTC. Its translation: CSSSLGGTSGAIEQFF.

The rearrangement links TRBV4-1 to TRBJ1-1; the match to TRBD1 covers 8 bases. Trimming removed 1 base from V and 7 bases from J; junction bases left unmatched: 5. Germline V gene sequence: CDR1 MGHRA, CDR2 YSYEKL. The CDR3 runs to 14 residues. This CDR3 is CASSQVWTGLEAFF. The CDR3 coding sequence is TGCGCCAGCAGCCAAGTTTGGACAGGGCTTGAAGCTTTCTTT.

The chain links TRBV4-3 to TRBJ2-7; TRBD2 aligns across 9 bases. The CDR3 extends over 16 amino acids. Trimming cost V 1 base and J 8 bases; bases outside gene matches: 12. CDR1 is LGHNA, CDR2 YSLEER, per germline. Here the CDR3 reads CASSQGTSEDPTKQYF. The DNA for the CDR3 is TGCGCCAGCAGCCAAGGGACTAGCGAGGACCCTACGAAGCAGTACTTC.

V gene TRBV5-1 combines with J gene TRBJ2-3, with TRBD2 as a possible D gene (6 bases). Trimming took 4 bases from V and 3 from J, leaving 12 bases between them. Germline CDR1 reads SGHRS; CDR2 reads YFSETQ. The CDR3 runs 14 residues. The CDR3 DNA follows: TGCGCCAGCAGCACCCGGGACTTAACAGATACGCAGTATTTT. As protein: CASSTRDLTDTQYF.

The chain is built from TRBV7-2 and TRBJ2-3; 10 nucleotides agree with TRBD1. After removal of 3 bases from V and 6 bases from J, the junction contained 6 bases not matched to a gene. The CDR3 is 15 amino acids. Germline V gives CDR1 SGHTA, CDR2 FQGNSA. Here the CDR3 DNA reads TGTGCCAGCAGCTTGACCGGGACAGGGGAGGATACGCAGTATTTT. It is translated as CASSLTGTGEDTQYF.

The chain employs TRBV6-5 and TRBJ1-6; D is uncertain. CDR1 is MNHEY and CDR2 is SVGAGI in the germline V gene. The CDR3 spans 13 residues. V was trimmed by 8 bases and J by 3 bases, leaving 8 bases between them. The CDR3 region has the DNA TGTGCCAGCGCGGGGAACTATAATTCACCCCTCCACTTT. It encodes CASAGNYNSPLHF.

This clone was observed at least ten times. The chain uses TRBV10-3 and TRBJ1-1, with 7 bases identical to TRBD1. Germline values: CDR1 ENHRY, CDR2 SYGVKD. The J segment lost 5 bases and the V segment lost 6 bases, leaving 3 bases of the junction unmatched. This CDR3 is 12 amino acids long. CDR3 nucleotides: TGTGCCATCAGGGGGACAGTTACTGAAGCTTTCTTT. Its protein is CAIRGTVTEAFF.

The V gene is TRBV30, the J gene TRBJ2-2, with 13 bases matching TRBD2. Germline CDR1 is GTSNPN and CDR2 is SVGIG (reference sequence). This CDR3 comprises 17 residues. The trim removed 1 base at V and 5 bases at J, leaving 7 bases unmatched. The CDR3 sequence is CAWSGGLAGPRTGELFF. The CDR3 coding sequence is TGTGCCTGGAGTGGGGGACTAGCGGGACCGAGGACCGGGGAGCTGTTTTTT.

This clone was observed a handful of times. The CDR3 nucleotides are TGCGCCAGCAGCCGTCAGGCTGCCTCCTACAATGAGCAGTTCTTC. Translated, it gives CASSRQAASYNEQFF. V usage is TRBV4-3 and J usage is TRBJ2-1; D unresolved. Germline CDR1 reads LGHNA; CDR2 reads YSLEER. The CDR3 runs 15 residues. Trimming left V 4 bases short and J 0 bases short, with 10 bases between.

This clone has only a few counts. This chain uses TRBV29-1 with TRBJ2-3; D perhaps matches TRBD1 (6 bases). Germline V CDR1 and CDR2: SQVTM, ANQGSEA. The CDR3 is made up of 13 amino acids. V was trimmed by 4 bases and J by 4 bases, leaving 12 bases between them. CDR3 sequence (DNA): TGCAGCGTTGGGTGGACAGCAGCAGATACGCAGTATTTT. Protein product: CSVGWTAADTQYF.

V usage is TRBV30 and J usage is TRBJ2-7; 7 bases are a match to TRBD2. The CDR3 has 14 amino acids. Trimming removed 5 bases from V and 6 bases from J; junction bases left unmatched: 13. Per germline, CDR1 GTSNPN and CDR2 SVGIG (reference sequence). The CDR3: CAWETGRQGSEQYF. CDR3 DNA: TGTGCCTGGGAGACCGGGAGGCAGGGTTCCGAGCAGTACTTC.

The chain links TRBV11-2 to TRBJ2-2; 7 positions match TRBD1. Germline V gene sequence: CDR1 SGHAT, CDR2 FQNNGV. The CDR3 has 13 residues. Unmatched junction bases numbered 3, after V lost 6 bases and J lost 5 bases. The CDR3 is CASRSTGTGELFF. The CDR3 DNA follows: TGTGCCAGCAGGTCGACAGGGACCGGGGAGCTGTTTTTT.